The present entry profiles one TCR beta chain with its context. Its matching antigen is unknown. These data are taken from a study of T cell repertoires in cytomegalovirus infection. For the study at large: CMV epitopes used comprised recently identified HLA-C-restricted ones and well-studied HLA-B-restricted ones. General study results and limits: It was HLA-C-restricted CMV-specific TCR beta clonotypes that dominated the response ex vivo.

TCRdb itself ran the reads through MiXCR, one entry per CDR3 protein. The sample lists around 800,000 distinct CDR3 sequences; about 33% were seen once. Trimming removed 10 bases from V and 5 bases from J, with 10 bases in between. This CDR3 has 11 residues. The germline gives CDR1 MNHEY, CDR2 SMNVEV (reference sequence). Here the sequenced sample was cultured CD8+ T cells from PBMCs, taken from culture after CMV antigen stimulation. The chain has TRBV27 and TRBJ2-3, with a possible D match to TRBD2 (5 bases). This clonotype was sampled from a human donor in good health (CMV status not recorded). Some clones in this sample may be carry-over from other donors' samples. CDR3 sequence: CATLAGDTQYF. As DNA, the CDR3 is TGTGCCACCCTAGCTGGAGATACGCAGTATTTT.